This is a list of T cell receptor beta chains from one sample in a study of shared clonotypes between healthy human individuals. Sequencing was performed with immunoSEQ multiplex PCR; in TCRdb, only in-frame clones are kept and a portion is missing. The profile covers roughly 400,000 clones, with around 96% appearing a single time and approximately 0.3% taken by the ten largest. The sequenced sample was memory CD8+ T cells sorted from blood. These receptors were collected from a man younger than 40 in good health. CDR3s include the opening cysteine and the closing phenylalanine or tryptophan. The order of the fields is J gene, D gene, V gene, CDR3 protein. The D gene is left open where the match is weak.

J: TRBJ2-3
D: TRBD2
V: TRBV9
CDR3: CASSVAVAGGLDTQYF

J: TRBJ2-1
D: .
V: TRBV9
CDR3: CASSVSTGMQRYRNEQFF

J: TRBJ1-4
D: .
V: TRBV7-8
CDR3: CASSLWSGTDEKLFF

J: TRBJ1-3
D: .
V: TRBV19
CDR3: CASRFGNSGNTIYF

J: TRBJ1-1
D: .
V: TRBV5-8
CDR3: CATNREGNTEAFF

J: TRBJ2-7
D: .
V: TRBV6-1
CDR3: CASRRGGGGYEQYF

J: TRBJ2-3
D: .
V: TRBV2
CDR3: CASGPLRSSTDTQYF

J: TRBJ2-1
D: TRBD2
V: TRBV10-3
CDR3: CASQAGGSYNEQFF

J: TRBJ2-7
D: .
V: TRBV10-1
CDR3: CASSGGVYEQYF

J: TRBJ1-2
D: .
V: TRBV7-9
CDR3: CASSSRFQTAF

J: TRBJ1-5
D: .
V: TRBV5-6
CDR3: CASSLSRLNLYSNQPQHF

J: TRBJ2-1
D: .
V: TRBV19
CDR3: CASSPYQSSYNEQFF

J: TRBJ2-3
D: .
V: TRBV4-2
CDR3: CASSQESWRTDTQYF

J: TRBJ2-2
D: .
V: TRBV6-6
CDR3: CASRWTSRYTGELFF

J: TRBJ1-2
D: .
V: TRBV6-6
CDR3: CASSIFGGPSYGYTF

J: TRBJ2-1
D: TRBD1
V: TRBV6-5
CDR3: CASGGQGGYNEQFF

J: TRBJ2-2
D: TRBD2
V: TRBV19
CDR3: CASSSIAGVTTGELFF

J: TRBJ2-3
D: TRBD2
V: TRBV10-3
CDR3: CAISDLAGGRWTDTQYF

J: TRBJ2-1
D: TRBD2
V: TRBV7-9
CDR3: CASSRVGLAQNNEQFF

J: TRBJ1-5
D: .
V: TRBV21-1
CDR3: CASSKGTQPWPQHF

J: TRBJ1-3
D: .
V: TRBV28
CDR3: CATEAKGNTIYF

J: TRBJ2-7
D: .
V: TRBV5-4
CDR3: CASSNEPDPATINEQYF

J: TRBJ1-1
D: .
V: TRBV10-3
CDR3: CAIRATGRGTEAFF

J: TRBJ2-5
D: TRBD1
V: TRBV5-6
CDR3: CASSWVGGPQETQYF

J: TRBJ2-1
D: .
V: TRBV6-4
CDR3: CASSGGPYNEQFF

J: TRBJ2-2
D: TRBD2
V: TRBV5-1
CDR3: CASSLRTSGPGGTGELFF

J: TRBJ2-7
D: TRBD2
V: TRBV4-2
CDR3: CASSQTWREGYEQYF

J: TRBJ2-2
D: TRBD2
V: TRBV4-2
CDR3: CASSQEPGLAGGGELFF

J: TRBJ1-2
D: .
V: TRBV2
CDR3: CASSASPLTGFYGYTF

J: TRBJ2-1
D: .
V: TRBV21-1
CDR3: CASSTTLGLAGEWNEQFF

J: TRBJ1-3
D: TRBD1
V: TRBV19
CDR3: CASSGQAYSGNTIYF

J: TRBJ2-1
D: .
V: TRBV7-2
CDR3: CASSLKTGQAYNEQFF

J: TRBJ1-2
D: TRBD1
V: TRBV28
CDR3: CASSLGTGDGYTF

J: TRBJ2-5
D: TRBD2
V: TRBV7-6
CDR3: CASTLTRTRGVSETQYF

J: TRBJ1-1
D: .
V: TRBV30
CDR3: CAWSLRGLNTEAFF

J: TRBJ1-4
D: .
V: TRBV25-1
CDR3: CASSEWRGRGEKLFF

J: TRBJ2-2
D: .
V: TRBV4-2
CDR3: CASSQGTNTGELFF

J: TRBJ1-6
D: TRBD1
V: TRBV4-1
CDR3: CASSQDRTGQYNSPLHF

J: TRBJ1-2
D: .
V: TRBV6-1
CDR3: CASSDDGASRVYGYTF

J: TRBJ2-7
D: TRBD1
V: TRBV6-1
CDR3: CASSGRDSIGAGLPYEQYF

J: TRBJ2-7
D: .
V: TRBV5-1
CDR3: CASSLLEGGGQYF

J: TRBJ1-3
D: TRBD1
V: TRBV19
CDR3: CASSIGGTGAAGNTIYF

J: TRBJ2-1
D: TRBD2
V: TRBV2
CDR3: CASNRGGSYNEQFF

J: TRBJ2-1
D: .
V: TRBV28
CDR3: CASSLSGDTSYNEQFF

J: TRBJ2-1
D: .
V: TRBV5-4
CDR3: CASSPPSKYNEQFF

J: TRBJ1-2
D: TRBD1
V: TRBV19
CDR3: CASSMMDRANYGYTF

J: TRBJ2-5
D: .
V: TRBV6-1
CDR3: CASRTRDLLRWTQYF